The T cell receptor beta chain described here comes from a study of shared clonotypes between healthy human individuals. Overall study context: A donor's plate count was three for CD4 naive and three for CD4 memory; CD8 naive had two and CD8 memory one.

Remarks on this clone: Its specificity is unknown. An end of the junction differs from the germline gene, which may be a read error.

Germline CDR1 is MDHEN and CDR2 is SYDVKM. The CDR3 is made up of 14 amino acids. On sorted subsets, replicate PCRs used approximately 190 ng DNA, or some 27,000 T cell genomes. Assay used: immunoSEQ multiplex PCR; TCRdb lists only in-frame clones, some missing. The sample yields roughly 1 million clones, around 78% seen once. Study outcomes and limitations: Tissues were not sampled, only blood, and their repertoires likely differ.

The specimen was memory CD4+ T cells from PBMCs. Specified subset: CD45RA-negative fraction. The sequence came from a young man in good health. Some clones in this sample may be carry-over from other donors' samples. V and J are TRBV28 and TRBJ2-5; D remains ambiguous. This CDR3 reads CASSSTDIQEAQYF. The CDR3 DNA reads TGTGCCAGCAGTTCGACCGACATTCAAGAGGCCCAGTACTTC.